These 18 T cell receptor beta chains came from one sample sequenced in a study of T cell repertoires in cytomegalovirus infection. Each CDR3 protein gets one entry after TCRdb re-called the reads with MiXCR. The sample records approximately 1,000,000 distinct CDR3 sequences, less than 35% being singletons. Which antigens these TCRs recognize remains unknown. The source was cultured CD8+ T cells from PBMCs, collected from culture after CMV antigen stimulation. Receptors were obtained from a human donor in good health (CMV status not recorded). Some clones in this sample may be carry-over from other donors' samples.

V and J are TRBV2 and TRBJ2-7, with TRBD2 matching 7 bases. This CDR3 is built from 13 residues. After removal of 3 bases from V and 4 bases from J, the junction contained 3 bases not matched to a gene. The germline V gene has CDR1 SNHLY and CDR2 FYNNEI. As DNA, the CDR3 is TGTGCCAGCAGTGACCCCGGGGGGTACGAGCAGTACGTC. Encoded protein: CASSDPGGYEQYV.

This clonotype was detected only a few times. This rearrangement joins TRBV6-6 to TRBJ1-2; tentative D call: TRBD1 (5 bases). With 6 bases removed from V and 3 bases from J, the gap between germline ends came to 17 bases. Germline V gene data show CDR1 as MNHNY and CDR2 as SVGAGI (reference sequence). The CDR3 sequence is 15 residues long. CDR3 in amino acids: CASRGEFGQDYGYTF. The DNA of the CDR3 is TGTGCCAGCAGGGGGGAGTTCGGGCAGGACTATGGCTACACCTTC.

DNA of the CDR3: TGTGCCAGCAGTCCCTCCCCTCGTCTCGGCAATGAGCAGTTCTTC. Translating gives CASSPSPRLGNEQFF. The rearrangement joins TRBV27 to TRBJ2-1; D gene uncertain. Germline V gives CDR1 MNHEY, CDR2 SMNVEV (reference sequence). The CDR3 is 15 residues long. Trimming shortened V by 5 bases and J by 6 bases, and 17 bases separated the two germline ends.

This clonotype appeared many times. V is TRBV7-6 and J is TRBJ1-2; 7 nucleotides line up with TRBD1. The CDR3 covers 15 residues. From germline, CDR1 is SGHVS and CDR2 FNYEAQ. V lost 1 base, J lost 8 bases, and 10 bases stayed unmatched. CDR3 amino acids: CASSLGSGGEGGYTF. The CDR3 DNA sequence: TGTGCCAGCAGCTTAGGGTCAGGGGGAGAAGGCGGCTACACCTTC.

CDR3 sequence reads: CASSLFGWEAFF. The CDR3 DNA is TGTGCCAGCAGCTTATTCGGCTGGGAAGCTTTCTTT. The V call is TRBV7-6, the J call TRBJ1-1; D is uncertain. Germline CDR1 and CDR2: SGHVS and FNYEAQ. Trimming cost V 2 bases and J 8 bases, with 9 bases left between them. The CDR3 is made up of 12 amino acids. Full variable domain (outside the CDR3, taken from reference TRBV7-6 and TRBJ1-1): GAGVSQSPRYKVTKRGQDVALRCDPISGHVSLYWYRQALGQGPEFLTYFNYEAQQDKSGLPNDRFSAERPEGSISTLTIQRTEQRDSAMYRCASSLFGWEAFFGQGTRLTVV.

The chain couples TRBV27 to TRBJ1-2; TRBD1 aligns across 7 bases. The germline CDR1 and CDR2 sequences are MNHEY and SMNVEV (reference sequence). CDR3 length: 12 amino acids. Trimming removed 8 bases from V and 8 bases from J; junction bases left unmatched: 8. The CDR3 reads CASGPQGGGYTF. The DNA for the CDR3 is TGTGCCAGCGGTCCCCAGGGGGGCGGCTACACCTTC.

The chain has TRBV11-2 and TRBJ2-2; no firm D call. The CDR3 is 15 amino acids. V lost 1 base and J lost 2, with 8 bases in between. CDR1 and CDR2 (germline): SGHAT, FQNNGV. The CDR3, as DNA: TGTGCCAGCAGCTTAGGTCTATATAACACCGGGGAGCTGTTTTTT. Translated, it gives CASSLGLYNTGELFF.

This clonotype was seen a handful of times. V gene TRBV5-4 combines with J gene TRBJ1-6; the match to TRBD1 covers 8 bases. V lost 6 bases, J lost 4 bases, and 3 bases stayed unmatched. The CDR3 totals 14 residues. Germline CDR1 reads SGHNT; CDR2 reads YYREEE (reference sequence). CDR3 DNA sequence: TGTGCCAGCAACAGGGGGAATTATAATTCACCCCTCCACTTT. This codes for CASNRGNYNSPLHF.

CDR3 loop: CASSTLQGARNEKLFF. CDR3 coding DNA: TGTGCCAGCAGTACCCTACAGGGGGCAAGGAATGAAAAACTGTTTTTT. V is TRBV12-3 or TRBV12-4 and J is TRBJ1-4, with 9 bases matching TRBD1. This CDR3 region has 16 residues. V lost 5 bases, J lost 5 bases, and 9 bases stayed unmatched.

The chain couples TRBV28 to TRBJ2-3; 8 bases align to TRBD2. The germline CDR1 and CDR2 sequences are MDHEN and SYDVKM. The trim removed 6 bases at V and 4 bases at J, leaving 9 bases unmatched. The CDR3 is 15 residues long. CDR3 loop: CASSSGGGKSDTQYF. CDR3 DNA sequence: TGTGCCAGCAGCTCCGGGGGGGGCAAGTCAGATACGCAGTATTTT.

The chain joins TRBV6-2 or TRBV6-3 to TRBJ1-1, with a tentative D call TRBD1 (6 bases). This CDR3 is built from 16 residues. With 6 bases removed from V and 5 bases from J, the gap between germline ends came to 22 bases. Germline V gene data show CDR1 as MNHEY and CDR2 as SVGEGT. For the CDR3, the DNA is TGTGCCAGCAGCTTCAAAGTCTCACAGGGCGAAACTGAAGCTTTCTTT. This translates into CASSFKVSQGETEAFF.

This clonotype was observed many times. The rearrangement uses TRBV10-3 and TRBJ2-7; the match to TRBD1 covers 9 bases. CDR1 is ENHRY and CDR2 is SYGVKD in the germline V gene. The CDR3 loop spans 16 amino acids. V lost 6 bases, J lost 1 base, and 10 bases stayed unmatched. CDR3 coding DNA: TGTGCCATCAGCGACGGGGGGACAGGGTCATCCTACGAGCAGTACGTC. This gives the protein CAISDGGTGSSYEQYV.

This chain connects TRBV7-9 to TRBJ1-1, with a tentative D call TRBD1 (5 bases). Germline V gene lookup returns CDR1 SEHNR and CDR2 FQNEAQ (reference sequence). V gave up 1 base and J gave up 4 bases, with 13 bases separating them. CDR3 length: 15 amino acids. DNA for the CDR3: TGTGCCAGCAGCTTAGTCCAGGGAGCGGTCACTGAAGCTTTCTTT. This encodes CASSLVQGAVTEAFF.

The chain carries TRBV6-5 and TRBJ2-5; 11 nucleotides align to TRBD1. Germline CDR1 MNHEY, CDR2 SVGAGI. Trimming removed 0 bases from V and 7 bases from J; junction bases left unmatched: 1. This CDR3 region has 14 residues. CDR3 sequence reads: CASSYSGTGGTQYF. The CDR3 nucleotides are TGTGCCAGCAGTTACTCCGGGACAGGGGGGACCCAGTACTTC.

This chain links TRBV7-9 with TRBJ1-1; D not resolved. This CDR3 is built from 14 residues. Trimming cost V 3 bases and J 6 bases, with 14 bases left between them. CDR1 is SEHNR and CDR2 is FQNEAQ in the germline V gene (reference sequence). The chain's CDR3 is CASSFEAEIAEAFF. CDR3 bases: TGTGCCAGCAGCTTTGAAGCGGAGATAGCTGAAGCTTTCTTT. The whole variable domain, remainder taken from reference TRBV7-9 and TRBJ1-1, is DTGVSQNPRHKITKRGQNVTFRCDPISEHNRLYWYRQTLGQGPEFLTYFQNEAQLEKSRLLSDRFSAERPKGSFSTLEIQRTEQGDSAMYLCASSFEAEIAEAFFGQGTRLTVV.

In its sample, this clonotype was seen a few times. V and J are TRBV7-2 and TRBJ2-1; 7 bases match TRBD2. The CDR3 loop spans 16 amino acids. After removal of 1 base from V and 8 bases from J, the junction contained 11 bases not matched to a gene. CDR1 is SGHTA and CDR2 is FQGNSA in the germline V gene. The CDR3 DNA follows: TGTGCCAGCAGCTTAGGGGGACTAAAGTTCCGCGATGAGCAGTTCTTC. Amino acid sequence: CASSLGGLKFRDEQFF.

This clonotype was counted ten times or more. The chain uses TRBV4-1 and TRBJ2-7; 12 positions agree with TRBD1. The germline V gene has CDR1 MGHRA and CDR2 YSYEKL. The junction had 4 bases not matched to a gene; V was cut back by 5 bases and J by 2 bases. The CDR3 consists of 15 residues. The CDR3 spells CASSVRDRGPYEQYF. The CDR3 bases are TGCGCCAGCAGCGTCCGGGACAGGGGGCCCTACGAGCAGTACTTC.

Only a few counts were recorded for this clonotype. The chain carries TRBV12-5 and TRBJ1-5; weak D call: TRBD1 (5 bases). V shed 5 bases and J shed 6 bases, with 20 bases lying between them. CDR1 is LGHNT and CDR2 is FRNRAP in the germline V gene. This CDR3 is 16 amino acids long. The CDR3 loop reads CASGHGLSMGVQPQHF. In DNA form, the CDR3 reads TGTGCTAGTGGTCATGGACTGAGCATGGGGGTTCAGCCCCAGCATTTT.